This T cell receptor beta chain was identified in a study of OX40 agonist ivuxolimab in advanced cancers. The overall study: Patients received ivuxolimab, an intravenous treatment, every 2 weeks at 0.01 to 10 mg/kg.

Using immunoSEQ multiplex PCR, the repertoire was profiled, and TCRdb retains in-frame clones only, with some absent. The sample shows about 31,000 clones, around 88% of them seen only once. Germline V gives CDR1 MGHRA, CDR2 YSYEKL. This CDR3 comprises 15 residues. V dropped 3 bases and J dropped 3 bases, with 15 bases sitting between them. The chain couples TRBV4-1 to TRBJ2-7, with D perhaps TRBD1 (7 bases). The TCR was taken from an adult with an advanced solid tumor such as melanoma, head and neck, liver or kidney cancer. This specimen was CD4+ or CD8+ T cells sorted from blood, taken in a trial of the OX40 agonist ivuxolimab. The CDR3 nucleotides read TGCGCCAGCAGCCAGGCGGGACAGAATCACTACGAGCAGTACTTC. Its translation is CASSQAGQNHYEQYF.